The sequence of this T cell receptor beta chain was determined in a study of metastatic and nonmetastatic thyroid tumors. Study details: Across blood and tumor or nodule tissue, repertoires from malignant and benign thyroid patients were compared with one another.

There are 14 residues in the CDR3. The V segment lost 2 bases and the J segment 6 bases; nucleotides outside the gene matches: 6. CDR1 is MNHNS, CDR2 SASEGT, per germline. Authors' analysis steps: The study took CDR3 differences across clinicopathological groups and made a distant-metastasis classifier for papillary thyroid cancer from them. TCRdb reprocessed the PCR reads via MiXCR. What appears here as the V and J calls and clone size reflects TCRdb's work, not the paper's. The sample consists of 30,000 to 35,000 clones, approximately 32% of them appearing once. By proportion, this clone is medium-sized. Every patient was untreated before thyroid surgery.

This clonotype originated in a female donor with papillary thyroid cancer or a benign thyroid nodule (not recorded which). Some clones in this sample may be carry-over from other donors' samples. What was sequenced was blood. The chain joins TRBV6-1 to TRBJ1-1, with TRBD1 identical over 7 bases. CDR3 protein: CASSERQGRSEAFF. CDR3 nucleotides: TGTGCCAGCAGTGAAAGACAGGGACGATCTGAAGCTTTCTTT.